Listed below are T cell receptor beta chains from one sample, sequenced in a study of blood T cell repertoires in COVID-19. Sequenced by immunoSEQ multiplex PCR; TCRdb stores in-frame clones only, minus some. The sample holds roughly 140,000 clones, 75% to 90% seen once. The sample consisted of PBMCs or T cells enriched from blood (not recorded which). Source of these receptors: a man aged 60 to 75 who had recovered from COVID-19. The CDR3 runs from the conserved cysteine through the conserved F or W. The D gene is left open where the match is weak. Clone size, where shown, is once, few, many, or a class for clones that have expanded.

V gene	D gene	clone size	J gene	CDR3 protein	CDR3 DNA
TRBV30	NA	NA	TRBJ1-5	CAWSVSLSNQPQHF	TGTGCCTGGAGTGTCTCTCTTAGCAATCAGCCCCAGCATTTT
TRBV12-3/TRBV12-4	NA	NA	TRBJ2-7	CASRRSQGYEQYF	TGTGCCAGCAGGAGATCACAGGGCTACGAGCAGTACTTC
TRBV5-1	NA	once	TRBJ1-4	CASSSTGTTNEKLFF	TGCGCCAGCAGCTCAACAGGGACAACTAATGAAAAACTGTTTTTT
TRBV3-1/TRBV3-2	NA	NA	TRBJ2-3	CASSLLGVDTQYF	TGTGCCAGCAGCCTTTTGGGCGTAGATACGCAGTATTTT
TRBV19	NA	NA	TRBJ2-7	CASSLSMPYEQYF	TGTGCCAGTAGTCTATCGATGCCTTACGAGCAGTACTTC
TRBV4-2	TRBD2	NA	TRBJ2-1	CASSRVAGDDNEQFF	TGTGCCAGCAGCCGGGTAGCGGGGGACGACAATGAGCAGTTCTTC
TRBV7-9	TRBD1	NA	TRBJ2-2	CASSLRDSTGELFF	TGTGCCAGCAGCTTACGGGACAGTACCGGGGAGCTGTTTTTT
TRBV7-9	TRBD2	NA	TRBJ2-2	CASSFPLADANTGELFF	TGTGCCAGCAGCTTTCCGCTAGCGGACGCGAACACCGGGGAGCTGTTTTTT
TRBV11-3	TRBD2	NA	TRBJ2-1	CASSRTSGYNEQFF	TGTGCCAGCAGCCGGACTAGCGGATACAATGAGCAGTTCTTC
TRBV19	TRBD2	NA	TRBJ2-1	CASRRTSGNSYNEQFF	TGTGCCAGTAGGCGTACTAGCGGCAACTCCTACAATGAGCAGTTCTTC
TRBV2	NA	once	TRBJ2-7	CASSEMAGGYEQYF	TGTGCCAGCAGTGAAATGGCGGGTGGCTACGAGCAGTACTTC
TRBV30	NA	NA	TRBJ2-2	CAWREDSPATGELFF	TGTGCCTGGAGGGAAGACAGTCCCGCCACCGGGGAGCTGTTTTTT
TRBV5-1	TRBD1	NA	TRBJ2-1	CASSLVGTGSGEQFF	TGCGCCAGCAGCTTGGTCGGGACAGGGTCGGGTGAGCAGTTCTTC
TRBV28	TRBD2	NA	TRBJ2-2	CASSYPLLAGAPGELFF	TGTGCCAGCAGTTACCCCTTACTAGCGGGAGCCCCCGGGGAGCTGTTTTTT
TRBV30	TRBD1	NA	TRBJ1-5	CAWGAGTGNQPQHF	TGTGCCTGGGGCGCCGGGACAGGCAATCAGCCCCAGCATTTT
TRBV2	TRBD2	NA	TRBJ2-1	CASRLAGTYNEQFF	TGTGCCAGCAGACTAGCGGGGACCTACAATGAGCAGTTCTTC
TRBV4-2	TRBD2	NA	TRBJ2-2	CASSRLAGGQGTGELFF	TGTGCCAGCAGCAGATTAGCGGGGGGGCAGGGCACCGGGGAGCTGTTTTTT
TRBV5-1	NA	once	TRBJ2-5	CASSLRGSGETQYF	TGCGCCAGCAGCTTACGGGGATCGGGAGAGACCCAGTACTTC
TRBV19	NA	once	TRBJ1-1	CASSNGTTREAFF	TGTGCCAGTAGTAACGGGACAACGCGCGAAGCTTTCTTT
TRBV5-4	TRBD2	NA	TRBJ2-1	CASSVGLAERDEQFF	TGTGCCAGCAGCGTGGGACTAGCGGAGAGGGATGAGCAGTTCTTC
TRBV7-2	NA	few	TRBJ2-2	CASSLRGHPGAGELFF	TGTGCCAGCAGCTTACGAGGACACCCCGGCGCCGGGGAGCTGTTTTTT
TRBV15	TRBD2	NA	TRBJ2-7	CATSRDSGRDYEQYF	TGTGCCACCAGCAGAGATAGCGGGAGGGATTACGAGCAGTACTTC
TRBV6-4	TRBD2	once	TRBJ2-7	CASSPVGGTISYEQYF	TGTGCCAGCAGCCCGGTGGGGGGGACGATCTCCTACGAGCAGTACTTC
TRBV6-5	TRBD2	NA	TRBJ2-7	CASSSPGGNYEQYF	TGTGCCAGCAGCAGCCCGGGGGGGAATTACGAGCAGTACTTC
TRBV9	NA	once	TRBJ1-4	CASSVSPTNEKLFF	TGTGCCAGCAGCGTGAGCCCAACTAATGAAAAACTGTTTTTT
TRBV18	NA	NA	TRBJ2-1	CASSPPGSSYNEQFF	TGTGCCAGCTCACCGCCGGGGAGCTCCTACAATGAGCAGTTCTTC
TRBV5-5	TRBD1	NA	TRBJ1-5	CASSFTGGGNQPQHF	TGTGCCAGCAGCTTCACAGGGGGCGGCAATCAGCCCCAGCATTTT
TRBV28	TRBD2	NA	TRBJ2-7	CASKRPGGYEQYF	TGTGCCAGCAAGAGGCCGGGAGGGTACGAGCAGTACTTC
TRBV2	TRBD2	once	TRBJ2-7	CASNTGLAGVPYF	TGTGCCAGCAACACGGGACTAGCGGGAGTTCCGTACTTC
TRBV7-8	NA	NA	TRBJ1-1	CASSQSVGVAFF	TGTGCCAGCAGCCAGTCCGTCGGGGTAGCTTTCTTT
TRBV19	TRBD1	NA	TRBJ1-5	CASSTPGQGYQPQHF	TGTGCCAGTAGTACCCCGGGACAGGGGTATCAGCCCCAGCATTTT
TRBV18	TRBD1	NA	TRBJ1-2	CASSPTGRRGYTF	TGTGCCAGCTCACCGACAGGGAGACGTGGCTACACCTTC
TRBV7-6	TRBD2	once	TRBJ2-2	CASSRLSGGATGELFF	TGTGCCAGCAGTCGACTAAGCGGGGGGGCCACCGGGGAGCTGTTTTTT
TRBV7-9	NA	few	TRBJ2-7	CASSEQGGTSYEQYF	TGTGCCAGCAGCGAACAGGGGGGGACCTCCTACGAGCAGTACTTC
TRBV7-9	NA	NA	TRBJ1-4	CASSQGPRYEKLFF	TGTGCCAGCAGCCAGGGTCCACGCTATGAAAAACTGTTTTTT
TRBV30	NA	NA	TRBJ2-7	CAWSVWADMQYF	TGTGCCTGGAGTGTATGGGCAGATATGCAGTACTTC